This T cell receptor (beta chain) was identified during a study of beta chain features in type 1 diabetes. Study information: All samples yielded around 99 million examined sorted cells.

Every isolated RNA sample was fully reverse transcribed, so sequencing captured expressed TCRB transcripts. Here immunoSEQ multiplex PCR was the method, and the copy in TCRdb shows in-frame clones only, minus some. The table includes around 330,000 clones, approximately 10% detected once. General study points: Shortening that was moderate but significant affected the TCRB CDR3s of Type 1 diabetes patients in all four CD4+ subsets. Patients with type 1 diabetes showed fewer VDJ junction insertions and more deletions.

By way of CD45RO/CCR7/CD25/CD127/CD95/CD27, the CD4+ regulatory, stem cell-like memory, central memory and naive cells were sorted. Trimming removed 1 base from V and 3 bases from J; junction bases left unmatched: 5. Per germline, CDR1 KGHSH and CDR2 LQKENI. The CDR3 is 16 amino acids. The sample holds a few counts of this clone. The antigen remains undetermined. The V gene is TRBV18, the J gene TRBJ2-1; TRBD2 agrees at 8 bases. Sequencing used naive CD4+ T cells from blood. This TCR was recovered from a woman younger than 45 in good health. The CDR3 DNA sequence: TGTGCCAGCTCACCACTAACTAGCGGCAGCTACAATGAGCAGTTCTTC. It translates to CASSPLTSGSYNEQFF.